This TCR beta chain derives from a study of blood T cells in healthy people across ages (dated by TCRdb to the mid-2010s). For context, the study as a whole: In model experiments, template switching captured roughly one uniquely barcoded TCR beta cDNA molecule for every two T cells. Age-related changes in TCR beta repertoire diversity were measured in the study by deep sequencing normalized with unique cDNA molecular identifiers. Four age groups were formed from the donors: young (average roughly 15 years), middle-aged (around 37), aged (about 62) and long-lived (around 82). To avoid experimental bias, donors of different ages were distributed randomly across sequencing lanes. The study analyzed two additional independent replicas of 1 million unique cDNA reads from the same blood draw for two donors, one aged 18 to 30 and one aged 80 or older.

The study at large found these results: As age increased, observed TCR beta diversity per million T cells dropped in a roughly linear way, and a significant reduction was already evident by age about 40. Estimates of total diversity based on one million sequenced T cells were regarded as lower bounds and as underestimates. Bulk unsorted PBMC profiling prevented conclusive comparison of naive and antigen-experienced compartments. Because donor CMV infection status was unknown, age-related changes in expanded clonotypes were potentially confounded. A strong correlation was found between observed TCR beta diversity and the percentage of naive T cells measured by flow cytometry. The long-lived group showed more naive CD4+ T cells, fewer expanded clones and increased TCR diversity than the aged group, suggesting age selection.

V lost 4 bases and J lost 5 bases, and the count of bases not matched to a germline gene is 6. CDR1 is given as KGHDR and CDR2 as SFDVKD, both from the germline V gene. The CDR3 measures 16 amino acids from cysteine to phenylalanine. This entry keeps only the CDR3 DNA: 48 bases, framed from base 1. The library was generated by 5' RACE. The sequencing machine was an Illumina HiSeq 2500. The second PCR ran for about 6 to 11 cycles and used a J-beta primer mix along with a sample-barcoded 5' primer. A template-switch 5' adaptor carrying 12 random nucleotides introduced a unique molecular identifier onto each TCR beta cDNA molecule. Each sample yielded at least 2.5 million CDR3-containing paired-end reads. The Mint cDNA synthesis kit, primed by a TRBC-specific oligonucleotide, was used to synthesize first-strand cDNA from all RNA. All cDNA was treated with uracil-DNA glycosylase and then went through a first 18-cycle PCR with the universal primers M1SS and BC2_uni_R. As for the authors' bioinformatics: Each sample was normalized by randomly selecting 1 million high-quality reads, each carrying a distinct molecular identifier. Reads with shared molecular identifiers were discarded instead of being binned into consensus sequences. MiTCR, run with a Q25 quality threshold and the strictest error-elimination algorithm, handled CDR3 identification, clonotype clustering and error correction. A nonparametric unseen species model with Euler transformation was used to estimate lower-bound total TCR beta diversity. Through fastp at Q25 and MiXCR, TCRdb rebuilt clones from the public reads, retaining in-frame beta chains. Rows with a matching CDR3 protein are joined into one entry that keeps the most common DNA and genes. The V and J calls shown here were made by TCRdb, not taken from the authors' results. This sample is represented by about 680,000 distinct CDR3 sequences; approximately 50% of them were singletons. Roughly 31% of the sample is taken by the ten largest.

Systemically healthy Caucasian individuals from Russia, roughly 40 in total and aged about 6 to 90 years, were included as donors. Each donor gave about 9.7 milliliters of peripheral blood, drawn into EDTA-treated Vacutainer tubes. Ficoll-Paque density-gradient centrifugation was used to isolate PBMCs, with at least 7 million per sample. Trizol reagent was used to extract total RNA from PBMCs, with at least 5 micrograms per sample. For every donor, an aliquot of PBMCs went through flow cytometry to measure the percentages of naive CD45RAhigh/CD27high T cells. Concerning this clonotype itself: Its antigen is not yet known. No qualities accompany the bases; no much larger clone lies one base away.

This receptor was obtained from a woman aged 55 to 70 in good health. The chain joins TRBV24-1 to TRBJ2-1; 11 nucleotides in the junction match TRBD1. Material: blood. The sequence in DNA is TGTGCCACCAGTGAAGAGGGACAGGGGGGAGACAATGAGCAGTTCTTC. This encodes CATSEEGQGGDNEQFF.